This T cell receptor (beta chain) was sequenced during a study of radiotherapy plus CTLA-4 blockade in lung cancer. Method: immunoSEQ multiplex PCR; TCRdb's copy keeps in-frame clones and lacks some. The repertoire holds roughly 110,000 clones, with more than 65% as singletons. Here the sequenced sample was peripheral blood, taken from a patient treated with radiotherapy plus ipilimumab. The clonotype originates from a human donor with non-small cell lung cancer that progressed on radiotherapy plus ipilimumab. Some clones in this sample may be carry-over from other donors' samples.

The CDR3 coding sequence is TGTGCCAGCAGCTTGACAGGGGGCGGGTACGAGCAGTACTTC. Protein product: CASSLTGGGYEQYF. V and J are TRBV7-3 and TRBJ2-7; 10 bases align to TRBD1. With V trimmed by 3 bases and J by 4 bases, 3 bases remained unmatched. The CDR3 sequence is 14 residues long. Germline CDR1 SGHTA, CDR2 FQGTGA.